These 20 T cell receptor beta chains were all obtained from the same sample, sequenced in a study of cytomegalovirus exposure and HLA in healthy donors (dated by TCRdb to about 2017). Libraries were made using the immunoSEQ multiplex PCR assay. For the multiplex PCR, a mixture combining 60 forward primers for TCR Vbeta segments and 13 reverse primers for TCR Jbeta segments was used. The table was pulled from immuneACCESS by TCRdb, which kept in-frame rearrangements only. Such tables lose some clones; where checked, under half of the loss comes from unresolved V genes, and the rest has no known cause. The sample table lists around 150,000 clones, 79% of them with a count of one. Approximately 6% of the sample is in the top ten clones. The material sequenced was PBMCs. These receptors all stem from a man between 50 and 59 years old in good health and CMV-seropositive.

The CDR3, as DNA: TGTGCCATCAGCGTGAGTGCGGGAGATACGCAGTATTTT. It codes for CAISVSAGDTQYF. The chain links TRBV10-3 to TRBJ2-3; tentatively, D is TRBD2 (5 bases). The CDR3 sequence is 13 residues long. Trimming took 6 bases from V and 5 from J, leaving 12 bases between them. From germline, CDR1 is ENHRY and CDR2 SYGVKD.

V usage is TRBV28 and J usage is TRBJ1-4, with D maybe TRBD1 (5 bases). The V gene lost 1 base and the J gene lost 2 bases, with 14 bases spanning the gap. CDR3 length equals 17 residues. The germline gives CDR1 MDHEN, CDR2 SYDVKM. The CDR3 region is CASSLYVGQGTNEKLFF. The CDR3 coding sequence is TGTGCCAGCAGTTTATATGTTGGGCAGGGCACTAATGAAAAACTGTTTTTT.

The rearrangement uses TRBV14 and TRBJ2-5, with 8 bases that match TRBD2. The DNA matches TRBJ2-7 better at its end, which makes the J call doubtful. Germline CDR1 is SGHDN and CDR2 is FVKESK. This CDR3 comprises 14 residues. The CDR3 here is CASSLGLAGYEQYF. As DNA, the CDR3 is TGTGCCAGCAGCCTCGGACTAGCCGGGTACGAGCAGTACTTC.

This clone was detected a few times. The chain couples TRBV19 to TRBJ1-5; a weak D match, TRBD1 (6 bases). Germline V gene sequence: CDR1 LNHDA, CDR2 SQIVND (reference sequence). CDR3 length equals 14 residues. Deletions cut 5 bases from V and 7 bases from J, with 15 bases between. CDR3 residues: CASSLTGQEQPQHF. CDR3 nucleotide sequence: TGTGCCAGTAGTCTTACAGGGCAGGAGCAGCCCCAGCATTTT.

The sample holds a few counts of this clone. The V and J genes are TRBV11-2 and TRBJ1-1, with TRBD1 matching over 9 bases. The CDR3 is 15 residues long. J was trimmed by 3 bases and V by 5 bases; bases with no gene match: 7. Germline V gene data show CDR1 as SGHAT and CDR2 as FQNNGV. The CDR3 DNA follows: TGTGCCAGCAGCCACAGGGGGCGCGGGGACACTGAAGCTTTCTTT. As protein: CASSHRGRGDTEAFF.

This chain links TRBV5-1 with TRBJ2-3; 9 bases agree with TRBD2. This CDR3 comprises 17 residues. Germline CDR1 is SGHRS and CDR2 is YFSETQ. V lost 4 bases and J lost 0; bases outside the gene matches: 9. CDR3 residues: CASSPGLADDSTDTQYF. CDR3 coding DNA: TGCGCCAGCAGCCCGGGACTAGCAGACGATAGCACAGATACGCAGTATTTT.

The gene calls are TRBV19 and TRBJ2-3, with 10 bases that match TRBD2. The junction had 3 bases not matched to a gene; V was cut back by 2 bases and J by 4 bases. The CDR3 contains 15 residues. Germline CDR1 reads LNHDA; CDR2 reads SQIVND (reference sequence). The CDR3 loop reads CASSISGRAADTQYF. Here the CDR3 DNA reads TGTGCCAGTAGTATAAGCGGGAGGGCCGCAGATACGCAGTATTTT.

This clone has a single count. CDR3: CATSNGQGGIWQPQHF. CDR3 bases: TGTGCCACCAGCAATGGACAGGGAGGGATTTGGCAGCCCCAGCATTTT. This sequence joins TRBV15 and TRBJ1-5; 8 nucleotides agree with TRBD1. Looked up from germline, CDR1 is LNHNV and CDR2 is YYDKDF (reference sequence). The CDR3 totals 16 residues. J lost 7 bases, V lost 4 bases, and 12 bases had no gene match.

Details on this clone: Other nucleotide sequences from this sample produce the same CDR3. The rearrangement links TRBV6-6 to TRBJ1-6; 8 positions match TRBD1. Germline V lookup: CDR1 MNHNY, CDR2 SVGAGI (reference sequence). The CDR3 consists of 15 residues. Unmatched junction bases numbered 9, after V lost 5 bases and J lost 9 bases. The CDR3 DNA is TGTGCCAGCAGTAAACAGGGGGTAGGGGGTTCACCCCTCCACTTT. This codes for CASSKQGVGGSPLHF.

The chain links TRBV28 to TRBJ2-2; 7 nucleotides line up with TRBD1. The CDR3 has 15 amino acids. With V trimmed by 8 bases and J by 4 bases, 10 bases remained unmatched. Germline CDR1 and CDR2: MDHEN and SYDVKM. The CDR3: CASASGGRGTGELFF. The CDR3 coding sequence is TGTGCCAGCGCATCAGGGGGTAGGGGCACCGGGGAGCTGTTTTTT.

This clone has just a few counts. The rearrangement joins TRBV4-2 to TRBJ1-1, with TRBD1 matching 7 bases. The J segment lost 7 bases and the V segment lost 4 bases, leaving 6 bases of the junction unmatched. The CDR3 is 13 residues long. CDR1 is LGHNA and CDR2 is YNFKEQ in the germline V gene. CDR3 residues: CASSPRQGGEAFF. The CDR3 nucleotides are TGTGCCAGCAGCCCCCGACAGGGCGGTGAAGCTTTCTTT.

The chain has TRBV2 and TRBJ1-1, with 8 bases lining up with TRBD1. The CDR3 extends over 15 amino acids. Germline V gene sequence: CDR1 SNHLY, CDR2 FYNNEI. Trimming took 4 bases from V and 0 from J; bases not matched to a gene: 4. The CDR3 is CASSARGRLNTEAFF. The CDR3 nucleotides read TGTGCCAGCAGTGCCAGGGGGCGCCTGAACACTGAAGCTTTCTTT.

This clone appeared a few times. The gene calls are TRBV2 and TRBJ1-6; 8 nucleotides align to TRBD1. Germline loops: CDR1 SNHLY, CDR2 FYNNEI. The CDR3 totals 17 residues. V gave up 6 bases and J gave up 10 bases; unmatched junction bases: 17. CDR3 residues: CASSSRTGKSIRSPLHF. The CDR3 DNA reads TGTGCCAGCAGCAGTAGGACAGGGAAGTCTATCAGGTCACCCCTCCACTTT.

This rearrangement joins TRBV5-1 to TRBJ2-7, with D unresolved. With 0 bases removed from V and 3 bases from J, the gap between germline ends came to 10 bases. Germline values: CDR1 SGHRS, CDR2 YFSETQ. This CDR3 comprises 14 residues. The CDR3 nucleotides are TGCGCCAGCAGCTTGGGCCCTACCAACTACGAGCAGTACTTC. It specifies CASSLGPTNYEQYF.

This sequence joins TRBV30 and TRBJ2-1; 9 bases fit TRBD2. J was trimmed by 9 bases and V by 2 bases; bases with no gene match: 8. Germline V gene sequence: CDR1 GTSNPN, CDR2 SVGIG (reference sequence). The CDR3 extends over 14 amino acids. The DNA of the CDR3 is TGTGCCTGGAGTTCGGTAGCGGGAGTTTTTGAGCAGTTCTTC. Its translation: CAWSSVAGVFEQFF.

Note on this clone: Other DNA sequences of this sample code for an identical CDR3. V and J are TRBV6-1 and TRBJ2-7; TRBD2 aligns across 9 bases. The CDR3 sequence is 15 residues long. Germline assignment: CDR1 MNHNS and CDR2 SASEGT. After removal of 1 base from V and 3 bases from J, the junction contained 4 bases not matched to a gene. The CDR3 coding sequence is TGTGCCAGCAGTGAAGAATTAGCGGGAGTCTACGAGCAGTACTTC. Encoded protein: CASSEELAGVYEQYF.

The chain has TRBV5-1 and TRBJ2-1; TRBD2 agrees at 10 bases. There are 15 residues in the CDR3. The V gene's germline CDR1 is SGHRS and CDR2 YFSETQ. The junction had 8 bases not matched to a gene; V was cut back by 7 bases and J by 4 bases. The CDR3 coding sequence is TGCGCCAGCGCCACCGGGACTAGCGAATACAATGAGCAGTTCTTC. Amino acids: CASATGTSEYNEQFF.

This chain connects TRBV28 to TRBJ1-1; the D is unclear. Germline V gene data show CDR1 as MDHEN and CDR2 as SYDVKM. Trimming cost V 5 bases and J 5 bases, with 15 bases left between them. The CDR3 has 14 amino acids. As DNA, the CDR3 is TGTGCCAGCAGTCCCCCCGGGTCGGGAACTGAAGCTTTCTTT. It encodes CASSPPGSGTEAFF.

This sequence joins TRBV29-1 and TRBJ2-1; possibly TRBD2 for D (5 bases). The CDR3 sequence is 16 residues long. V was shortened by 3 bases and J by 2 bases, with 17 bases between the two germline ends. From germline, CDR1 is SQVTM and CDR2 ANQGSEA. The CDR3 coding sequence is TGCAGCGTTGAGGGAAGCGGATCACTAACCTACAATGAGCAGTTCTTC. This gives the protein CSVEGSGSLTYNEQFF.

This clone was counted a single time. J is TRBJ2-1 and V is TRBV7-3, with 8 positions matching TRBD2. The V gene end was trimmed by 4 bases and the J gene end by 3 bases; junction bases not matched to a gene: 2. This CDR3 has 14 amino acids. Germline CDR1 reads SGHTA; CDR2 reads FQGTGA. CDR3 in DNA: TGTGCCAGCAGCTCGGGACTAGGCTACAATGAGCAGTTCTTC. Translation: CASSSGLGYNEQFF.